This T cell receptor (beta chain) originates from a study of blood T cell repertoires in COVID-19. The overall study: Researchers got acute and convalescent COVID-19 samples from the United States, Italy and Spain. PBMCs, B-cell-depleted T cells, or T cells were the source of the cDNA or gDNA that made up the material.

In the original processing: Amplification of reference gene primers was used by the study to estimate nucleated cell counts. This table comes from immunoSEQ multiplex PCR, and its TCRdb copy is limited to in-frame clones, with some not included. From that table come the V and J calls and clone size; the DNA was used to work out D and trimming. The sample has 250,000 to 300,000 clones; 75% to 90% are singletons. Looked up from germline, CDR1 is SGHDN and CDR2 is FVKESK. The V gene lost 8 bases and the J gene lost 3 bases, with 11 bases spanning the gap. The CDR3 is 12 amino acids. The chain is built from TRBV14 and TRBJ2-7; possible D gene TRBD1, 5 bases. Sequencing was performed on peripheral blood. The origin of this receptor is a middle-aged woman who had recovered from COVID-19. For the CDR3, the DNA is TGTGCCAGCGGACAACAAGGCTACGAGCAGTACTTC. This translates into CASGQQGYEQYF.